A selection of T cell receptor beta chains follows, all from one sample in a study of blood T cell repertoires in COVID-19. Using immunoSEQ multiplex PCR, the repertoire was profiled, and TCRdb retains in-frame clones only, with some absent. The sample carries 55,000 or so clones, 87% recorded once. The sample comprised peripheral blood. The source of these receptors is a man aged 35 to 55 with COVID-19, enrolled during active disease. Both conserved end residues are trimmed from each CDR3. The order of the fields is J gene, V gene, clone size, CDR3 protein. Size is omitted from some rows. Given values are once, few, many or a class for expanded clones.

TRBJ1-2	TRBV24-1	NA	ATSDRTGEVGYGYT
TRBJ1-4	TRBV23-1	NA	ASRAEKLF
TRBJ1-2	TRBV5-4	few	ASSWTGGPIHGYT
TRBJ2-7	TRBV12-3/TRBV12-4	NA	ASSRTGREQY
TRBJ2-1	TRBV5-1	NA	ASSLGWDRGQDNEQF
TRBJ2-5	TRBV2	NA	ASSGGTGQETQY
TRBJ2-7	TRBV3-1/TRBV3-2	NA	ASSRPGSEQY
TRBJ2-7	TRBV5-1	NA	ASSLVGGSYEQY
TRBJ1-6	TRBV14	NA	ASSQGDRVYSPLH
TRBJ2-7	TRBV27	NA	ASSLQGQGEQY
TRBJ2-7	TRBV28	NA	ASSWGHSFYEQY
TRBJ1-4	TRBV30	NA	AWGLQGANEKLF
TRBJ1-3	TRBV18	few	ASSPAVLTGNTIY
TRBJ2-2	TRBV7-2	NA	ASSNNRGATGELF
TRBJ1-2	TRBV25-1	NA	ASSSRQGNYGYT
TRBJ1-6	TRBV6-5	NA	ASRPSYGDSPLH
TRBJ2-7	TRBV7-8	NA	ASSPNSEVSYEQY
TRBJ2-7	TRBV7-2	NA	ASSSGTSGYYSYEQY
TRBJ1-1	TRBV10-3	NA	ATTRRGLNTEAF
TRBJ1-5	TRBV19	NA	ASRQYSNQPQH
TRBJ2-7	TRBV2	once	ASTETGVYEQY
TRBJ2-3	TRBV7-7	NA	ASSLLGPDTQY
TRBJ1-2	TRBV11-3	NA	ASSSGGAVPS
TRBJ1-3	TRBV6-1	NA	ASSERGSGTIY
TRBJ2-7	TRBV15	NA	ATSRAGYEQY
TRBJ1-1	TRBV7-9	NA	ASSKQQGNTEAF
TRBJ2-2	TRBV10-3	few	AISGLALKNTGELF
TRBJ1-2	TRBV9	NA	ASSESGTANYGYT
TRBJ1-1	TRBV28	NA	ASSSTGLGNTEAF
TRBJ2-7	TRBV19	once	ASSTAIGNYEQY
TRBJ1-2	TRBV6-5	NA	ASSYNPGKGYT
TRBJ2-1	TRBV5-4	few	ASSLVAGDNEQF
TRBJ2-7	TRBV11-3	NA	ASSLTLAGGFDEQY
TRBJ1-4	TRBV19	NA	ASSGRTVRNEKLF
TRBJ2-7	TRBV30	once	AWSQQGGEQY
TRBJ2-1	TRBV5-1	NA	ASSLAAGTYNEQF
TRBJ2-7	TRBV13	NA	ASSLDQGYEQY